This T cell receptor beta chain was sequenced for a study of blood T cell repertoires in COVID-19. Study-level background: Donors in Cohort 3 counted as recovered after two negative PCRs, clearance, or symptom resolution. The analysed material was cDNA or gDNA that came from T cells, B-cell-depleted T cells, or PBMCs.

Trimming removed 5 bases from V and 5 bases from J, with 16 bases in between. CDR3 length equals 15 residues. Germline CDR1 is SGHAT and CDR2 is FQDESV (reference sequence). Under the authors' procedure: Reference gene primers were amplified, and this amplification served to estimate nucleated cell counts. This table comes from immunoSEQ multiplex PCR, and its TCRdb copy is limited to in-frame clones, with some not included. The D gene and trimming were derived from the DNA, and the V and J assignments and clone size from that table. The sample has hundreds of thousands of clones, more than 70% seen once.

This receptor was taken from a woman in her fifties or sixties in a cohort exposed to, infected with or recovered from COVID-19 (not recorded which). Sample: PBMCs or T cells enriched from blood (not recorded which). This rearrangement joins TRBV11-1 to TRBJ2-1; a weak D match, TRBD2 (5 bases). The CDR3 DNA reads as TGTGCCAGCAGCCTGAGTATAATCGGGAACAATGAGCAGTTCTTC. This encodes CASSLSIIGNNEQFF.